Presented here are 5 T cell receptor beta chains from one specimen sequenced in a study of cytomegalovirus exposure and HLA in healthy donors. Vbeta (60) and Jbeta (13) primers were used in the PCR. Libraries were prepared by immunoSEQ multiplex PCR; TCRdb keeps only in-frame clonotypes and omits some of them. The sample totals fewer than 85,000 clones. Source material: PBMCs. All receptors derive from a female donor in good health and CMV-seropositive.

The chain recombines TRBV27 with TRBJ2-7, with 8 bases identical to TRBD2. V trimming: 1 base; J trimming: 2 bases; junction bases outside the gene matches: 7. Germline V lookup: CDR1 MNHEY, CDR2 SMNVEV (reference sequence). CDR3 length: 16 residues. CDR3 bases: TGTGCCAGCAGTTTATACGCTAGCGGGCTAACCTACGAGCAGTACTTC. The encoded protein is CASSLYASGLTYEQYF.

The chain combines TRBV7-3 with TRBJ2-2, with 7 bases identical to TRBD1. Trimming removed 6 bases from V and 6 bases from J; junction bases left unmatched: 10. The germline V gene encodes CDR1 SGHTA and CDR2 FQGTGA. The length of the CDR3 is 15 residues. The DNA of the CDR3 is TGTGCCAGCAGTCCGGGACAGTTGAGAGCCGGGGAGCTGTTTTTT. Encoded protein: CASSPGQLRAGELFF.

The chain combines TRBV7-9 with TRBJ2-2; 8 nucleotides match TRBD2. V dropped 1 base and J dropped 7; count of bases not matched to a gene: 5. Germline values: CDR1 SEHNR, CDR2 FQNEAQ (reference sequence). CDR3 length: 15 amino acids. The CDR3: CASSLDGRASGELFF. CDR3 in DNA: TGTGCCAGCAGCTTAGACGGGAGGGCCAGCGGGGAGCTGTTTTTT. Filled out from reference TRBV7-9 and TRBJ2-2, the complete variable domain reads DTGVSQNPRHKITKRGQNVTFRCDPISEHNRLYWYRQTLGQGPEFLTYFQNEAQLEKSRLLSDRFSAERPKGSFSTLEIQRTEQGDSAMYLCASSLDGRASGELFFGEGSRLTVL.

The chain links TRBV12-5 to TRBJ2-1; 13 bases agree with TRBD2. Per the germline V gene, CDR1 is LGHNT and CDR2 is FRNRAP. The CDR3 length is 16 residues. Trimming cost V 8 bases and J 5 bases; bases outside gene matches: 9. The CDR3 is CASSSSGLAGDNEQFF. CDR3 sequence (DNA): TGTGCTAGTTCCTCGAGCGGACTAGCGGGAGACAATGAGCAGTTCTTC.

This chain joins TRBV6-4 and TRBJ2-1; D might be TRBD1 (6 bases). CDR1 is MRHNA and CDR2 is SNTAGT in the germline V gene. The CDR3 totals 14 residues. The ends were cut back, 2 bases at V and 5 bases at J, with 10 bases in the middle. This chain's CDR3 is CASSDKGDHNEQFF. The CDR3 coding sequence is TGTGCCAGCAGTGACAAGGGGGATCACAATGAGCAGTTCTTC.